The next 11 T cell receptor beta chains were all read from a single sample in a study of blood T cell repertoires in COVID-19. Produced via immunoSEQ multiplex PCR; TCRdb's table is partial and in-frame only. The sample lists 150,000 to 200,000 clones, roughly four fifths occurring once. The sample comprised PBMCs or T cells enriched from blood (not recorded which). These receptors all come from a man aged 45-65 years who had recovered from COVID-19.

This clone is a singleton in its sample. In nucleotides, the CDR3 is TGTGCCAGTAGTTCTCGTCCTAACTATGGCTACACCTTC. Its protein is CASSSRPNYGYTF. The V gene is TRBV19, the J gene TRBJ1-2; D is unclear. The CDR3 length is 13 residues. CDR1 LNHDA and CDR2 SQIVND come from the germline V gene (reference sequence). The ends were cut back, 5 bases at V and 0 bases at J, with 7 bases in the middle.

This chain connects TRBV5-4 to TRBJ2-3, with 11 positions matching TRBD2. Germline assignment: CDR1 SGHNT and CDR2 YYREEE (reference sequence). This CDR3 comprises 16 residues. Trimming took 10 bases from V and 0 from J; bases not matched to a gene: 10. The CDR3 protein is CALGPGLAESTDTQYF. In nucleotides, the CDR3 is TGTGCCTTGGGACCGGGACTAGCGGAAAGCACAGATACGCAGTATTTT.

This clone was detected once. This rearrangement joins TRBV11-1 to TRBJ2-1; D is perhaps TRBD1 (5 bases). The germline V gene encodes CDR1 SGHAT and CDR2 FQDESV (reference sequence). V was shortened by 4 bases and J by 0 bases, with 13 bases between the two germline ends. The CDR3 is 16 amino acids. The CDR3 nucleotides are TGTGCCAGCAGCTCAAAAGACAGCAGCTCCTACAATGAGCAGTTCTTC. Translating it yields CASSSKDSSSYNEQFF.

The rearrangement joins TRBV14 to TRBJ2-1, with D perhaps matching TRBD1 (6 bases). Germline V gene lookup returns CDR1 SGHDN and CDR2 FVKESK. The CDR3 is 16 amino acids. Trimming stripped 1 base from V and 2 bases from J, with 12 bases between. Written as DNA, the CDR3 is TGTGCCAGCAGCCAAGTCGGGCAGGGGACCTACAATGAGCAGTTCTTC. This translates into CASSQVGQGTYNEQFF.

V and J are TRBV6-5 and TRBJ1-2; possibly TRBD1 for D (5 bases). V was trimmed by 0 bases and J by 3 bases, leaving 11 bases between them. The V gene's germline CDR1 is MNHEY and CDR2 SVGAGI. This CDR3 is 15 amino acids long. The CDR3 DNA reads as TGTGCCAGCAGTTACTCGATTGGACACCACTATGGCTACACCTTC. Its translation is CASSYSIGHHYGYTF.

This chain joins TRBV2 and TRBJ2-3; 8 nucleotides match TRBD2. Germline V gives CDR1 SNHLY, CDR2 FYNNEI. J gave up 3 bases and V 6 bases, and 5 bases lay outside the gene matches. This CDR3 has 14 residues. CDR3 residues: CASRATGGTDTQYF. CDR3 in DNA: TGTGCCAGCAGGGCCACGGGGGGGACAGATACGCAGTATTTT.

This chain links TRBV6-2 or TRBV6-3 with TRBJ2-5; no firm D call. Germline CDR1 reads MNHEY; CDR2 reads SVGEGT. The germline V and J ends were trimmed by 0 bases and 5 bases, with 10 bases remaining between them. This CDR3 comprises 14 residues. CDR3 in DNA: TGTGCCAGCAGTTACTCGGAGCGACCGGAGACCCAGTACTTC. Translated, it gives CASSYSERPETQYF.

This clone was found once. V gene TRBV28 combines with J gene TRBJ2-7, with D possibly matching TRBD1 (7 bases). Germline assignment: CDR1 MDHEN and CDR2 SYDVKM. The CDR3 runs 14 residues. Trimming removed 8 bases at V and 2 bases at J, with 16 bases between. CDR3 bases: TGTGCCAGCCGCTCCCAGGGGGGACCCTACGAGCAGTACTTC. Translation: CASRSQGGPYEQYF.

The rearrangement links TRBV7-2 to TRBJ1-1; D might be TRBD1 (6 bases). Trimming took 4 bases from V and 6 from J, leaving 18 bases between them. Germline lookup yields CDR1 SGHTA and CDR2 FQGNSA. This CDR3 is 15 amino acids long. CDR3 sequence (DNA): TGTGCCAGCAGCTCAGCGGGACATCCTACGTCTGAAGCTTTCTTT. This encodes CASSSAGHPTSEAFF.

CDR3 sequence (DNA): TGTGCCAGCAGCTTGTTAGCTGTCAATGAGCAGTTCTTC. It specifies CASSLLAVNEQFF. This chain uses TRBV5-6 with TRBJ2-1; D is unresolved. The length of the CDR3 is 13 residues. Germline V CDR1 and CDR2: SGHDT, YYEEEE. Trimming cost V 1 base and J 6 bases, with 8 bases left between them.

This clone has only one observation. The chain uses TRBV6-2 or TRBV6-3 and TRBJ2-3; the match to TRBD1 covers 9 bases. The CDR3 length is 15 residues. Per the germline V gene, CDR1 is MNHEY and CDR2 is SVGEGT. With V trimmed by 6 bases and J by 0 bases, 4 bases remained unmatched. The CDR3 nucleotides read TGTGCCAGCAGCAACGGACAGGGGAGCACAGATACGCAGTATTTT. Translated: CASSNGQGSTDTQYF.